This TCR beta chain was profiled in a study of response to subunit inactivated influenza vaccine (dated by TCRdb to between 2017 and 2018). Describing the broader study: The study used deep quantitative T cell receptor repertoire profiling to track responses to a trivalent subunit inactivated influenza vaccine.

To prepare the library, RT-PCR was applied. Sequenced on an Illumina HiSeq 2500. In-frame beta chains were kept once TCRdb had trimmed the public reads at Q25 with fastp and called clones with MiXCR. Each record represents a unique CDR3 protein, reported with the most common genes and DNA among its rows. This sample is represented by 600,000 to 700,000 distinct CDR3 sequences; roughly 15% of them were singletons. 7.5% to 9% of the sample is taken by the ten largest. Beyond this particular receptor, the publication reports: It was suggested by the authors that each seasonal influenza vaccination may recruit only a limited number of new T cells.

With regard to this clonotype: Its antigen is currently not known. Base qualities are not provided; no much larger clone lies one nucleotide away.

The sequencing here drew on PBMCs from blood, taken about 14 days before vaccination. The clonotype comes from a man between 50 and 59 years old who received an inactivated influenza vaccine. Donor details come from another sample of the same person, matched by shared clones.

The encoded CDR3 is CSAETSGGYRTYEQYF. The DNA reads as follows: TGCAGTGCTGAGACTAGCGGGGGCTACCGAACCTACGAGCAGTACTTC. Recombination linked TRBV20-1 to TRBJ2-7, with 12 central nucleotides matching TRBD2. As encoded in the germline V gene (reference sequence), CDR1 is DFQATT while CDR2 is SNEGSKA. The V end gives up 5 bases and the J end 2 bases, leaving 10 bases in the junction not matched to a gene. Taken from cysteine to phenylalanine, the CDR3 has 16 residues. The DNA shown is the 48-base CDR3, in frame from base 1.